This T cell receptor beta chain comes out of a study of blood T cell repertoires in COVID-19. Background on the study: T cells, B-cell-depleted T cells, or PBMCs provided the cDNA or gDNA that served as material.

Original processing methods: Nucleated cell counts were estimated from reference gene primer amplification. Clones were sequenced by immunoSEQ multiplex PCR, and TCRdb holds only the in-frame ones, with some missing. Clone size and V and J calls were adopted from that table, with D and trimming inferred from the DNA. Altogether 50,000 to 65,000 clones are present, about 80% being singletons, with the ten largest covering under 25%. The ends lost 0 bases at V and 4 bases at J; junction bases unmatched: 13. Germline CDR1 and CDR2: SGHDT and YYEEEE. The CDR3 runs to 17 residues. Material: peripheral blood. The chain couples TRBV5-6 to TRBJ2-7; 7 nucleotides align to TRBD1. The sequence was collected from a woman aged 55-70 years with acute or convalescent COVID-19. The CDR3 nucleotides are TGTGCCAGCAGCTTGGGGCCGGGACAGCAACAAACTTACGAGCAGTACTTC. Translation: CASSLGPGQQQTYEQYF. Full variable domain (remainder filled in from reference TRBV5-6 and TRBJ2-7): DAGVTQSPTHLIKTRGQQVTLRCSPKSGHDTVSWYQQALGQGPQFIFQYYEEEERQRGNFPDRFSGHQFPNYSSELNVNALLLGDSALYLCASSLGPGQQQTYEQYFGPGTRLTVT.